This T cell receptor (beta chain) was found in a study of blood T cell repertoires in COVID-19. At the level of the study: The United States, Italy and Spain supplied acute and convalescent COVID-19 samples. PBMCs, B-cell-depleted T cells, or T cells provided the cDNA or gDNA that made up the material.

Study members were between roughly 18 and 100 years old and lived in 20 to 30 US regions. Germline loops: CDR1 SQVTM, CDR2 ANQGSEA. Between the trimmed V and J ends, which lost 1 base and 4 bases, there was a span of 8 bases. The CDR3 runs to 13 residues. In the source study's methods: For nucleated cells, counts were estimated from reference gene primer amplification. Libraries were prepared by immunoSEQ multiplex PCR; TCRdb keeps only in-frame clonotypes and omits some of them. V, J and clone size are taken as reported in that table, and D and trimming were inferred from the DNA itself. The sample consists of some 260,000 clones, about 89% of them appearing once.

Sequencing was performed on PBMCs or T cells enriched from blood (not recorded which). The V and J genes are TRBV29-1 and TRBJ2-1, with D tentatively TRBD1 (6 bases). This receptor was taken from a man in his forties or fifties who had recovered from COVID-19. The CDR3 is CSVEGTEYNEQFF. For the CDR3, the DNA is TGCAGCGTTGAAGGGACAGAATACAATGAGCAGTTCTTC.